One and the same sample provided the 23 T cell receptor beta chains below, sequenced in a study of T cells after yellow fever vaccination. TCRdb ran MiXCR on the 5' RACE reads and lists one entry per CDR3 protein. The table shows some 350,000 distinct CDR3 sequences, with roughly 10% occurring only once. The sequenced sample was PBMCs, obtained on the day of the first yellow fever vaccination. The receptor set was obtained from a man younger than 35 who received the YFV17D yellow fever vaccine.

The table lists this clonotype with a few counts. This chain connects TRBV20-1 to TRBJ2-7; D is uncertain. V was shortened by 3 bases and J by 2 bases, with 14 bases between the two germline ends. The CDR3 sequence is 14 residues long. Germline assignment: CDR1 DFQATT and CDR2 SNEGSKA (reference sequence). CDR3 loop: CSASNSRSPYEQYF. The CDR3, as DNA: TGCAGTGCTAGTAATAGCAGGTCTCCCTACGAGCAGTACTTC.

This clonotype has just a few counts. The chain couples TRBV4-2 to TRBJ1-4; TRBD1 might be the D (6 bases). Germline V gene lookup returns CDR1 LGHNA and CDR2 YNFKEQ. The V and J ends lost 0 bases and 8 bases respectively, with 13 bases between them. This CDR3 has 15 amino acids. CDR3 nucleotide sequence: TGTGCCAGCAGCCAAGAACGAGGGCAGGGGGAAAAACTGTTTTTT. Encoded protein: CASSQERGQGEKLFF.

V is TRBV9 and J is TRBJ2-2, with 10 bases matching TRBD2. Trimming removed 3 bases from V and 1 base from J; junction bases left unmatched: 0. Germline CDR1 is SGDLS and CDR2 is YYNGEE. This CDR3 comprises 15 residues. CDR3 region: CASSGTSGNTGELFF. The CDR3 coding sequence is TGTGCCAGCAGCGGGACTAGCGGGAACACCGGGGAGCTGTTTTTT.

This sequence joins TRBV5-1 and TRBJ1-6; D remains ambiguous. Germline loops: CDR1 SGHRS, CDR2 YFSETQ. The CDR3 is made up of 13 amino acids. Trimming cost V 4 bases and J 5 bases, with 7 bases left between them. DNA of the CDR3: TGCGCCAGCAGCCCTGGTCATAATTCACCCCTCCACTTT. Translated: CASSPGHNSPLHF.

The V call is TRBV4-3, the J call TRBJ2-1; D unresolved. Trimming pared 1 base from V and 4 bases from J, leaving 8 bases between. The germline V gene has CDR1 LGHNA and CDR2 YSLEER. The CDR3 loop spans 14 amino acids. Here the CDR3 reads CASSQGGLYNEQFF. The CDR3 DNA reads TGCGCCAGCAGCCAAGGCGGCCTTTACAATGAGCAGTTCTTC.

This clonotype was counted a few times. The chain joins TRBV29-1 to TRBJ2-3; the D call may be TRBD1 or TRBD2 (5 bases each). V lost 7 bases, J lost 2 bases, and 16 bases lay in between. The germline V gene has CDR1 SQVTM and CDR2 ANQGSEA. The CDR3 runs 14 residues. The CDR3 DNA is TGCAGCGGCGAGGGGAGTCTACCCACAGATACGCAGTATTTT. This gives the protein CSGEGSLPTDTQYF.

This clonotype was picked up a small number of times. The chain has TRBV7-8 and TRBJ2-5, with D possibly matching TRBD1 (6 bases). This CDR3 contains 15 residues. Germline loops: CDR1 SGHVS, CDR2 FQNEAQ. Trimming removed 5 bases at V and 4 bases at J, with 17 bases between. The CDR3 spells CASSPLDWGPETQYF. CDR3 DNA sequence: TGTGCCAGCAGCCCCCTGGATTGGGGGCCAGAGACCCAGTACTTC.

The chain uses TRBV20-1 and TRBJ2-6, with unresolved D. The CDR3 has 17 amino acids. V shed 2 bases and J shed 0 bases, with 14 bases lying between them. Germline CDR1 reads DFQATT; CDR2 reads SNEGSKA (reference sequence). The CDR3 nucleotides read TGCAGTGCTAGAAGCCTTCTCCGGCGCTCTGGGGCCAACGTCCTGACTTTC. Amino acid sequence: CSARSLLRRSGANVLTF.

This clonotype was seen a few times. As DNA, the CDR3 is TGTGCCAGCCGCGCGGGAATGGGGATTGGGACCCAGTACTTC. Amino acid sequence: CASRAGMGIGTQYF. The genes are TRBV6-1 and TRBJ2-5, with D tentatively TRBD2 (6 bases). The CDR3 is made up of 14 amino acids. With 8 bases removed from V and 7 bases from J, the gap between germline ends came to 20 bases. CDR1 MNHNS and CDR2 SASEGT come from the germline V gene.

The chain links TRBV5-1 to TRBJ2-5; D call uncertain. Deletions cut 4 bases from V and 0 bases from J, with 7 bases between. The length of the CDR3 is 13 residues. CDR1 is SGHRS and CDR2 is YFSETQ in the germline V gene. The CDR3: CASSIGNQETQYF. The CDR3 nucleotides are TGCGCCAGCAGCATCGGAAACCAAGAGACCCAGTACTTC. The whole variable domain, remainder taken from reference TRBV5-1 and TRBJ2-5, is KAGVTQTPRYLIKTRGQQVTLSCSPISGHRSVSWYQQTPGQGLQFLFEYFSETQRNKGNFPGRFSGRQFSNSRSEMNVSTLELGDSALYLCASSIGNQETQYFGPGTRLLVL.

This clonotype appeared many times. The V and J genes are TRBV12-3 or TRBV12-4 and TRBJ2-5; TRBD1 matches 11 bases. V trimming: 5 bases; J trimming: 5 bases; junction bases outside the gene matches: 7. The CDR3 totals 15 residues. The CDR3 sequence is CASSPGTGGGETQYF. CDR3 DNA: TGTGCCAGCAGTCCCGGGACAGGGGGTGGTGAGACCCAGTACTTC.

The chain carries TRBV20-1 and TRBJ2-1; D is possibly TRBD2 (5 bases). The germline V gene encodes CDR1 DFQATT and CDR2 SNEGSKA (reference sequence). V lost 2 bases to trimming and J lost 4 bases, with 9 bases between them. This CDR3 comprises 13 residues. The CDR3: CSARNWRYNEQFF. CDR3 coding DNA: TGCAGTGCTAGAAATTGGAGGTACAATGAGCAGTTCTTC.

This clonotype has at least ten counts. The J gene is TRBJ2-1, the V gene TRBV4-1, with D perhaps TRBD2 (7 bases). CDR1 and CDR2 (germline): MGHRA, YSYEKL. CDR3 length equals 15 residues. The germline V and J ends were trimmed by 1 base and 10 bases, with 17 bases remaining between them. CDR3 nucleotide sequence: TGCGCCAGCAGCCAAGGCGGGGGTGGGGGGCTCGAGCAGTTCTTC. Its translation: CASSQGGGGGLEQFF.

V gene TRBV9 combines with J gene TRBJ2-4, with D tentatively TRBD1 or TRBD2 (6 bases each). Trimming took off 3 bases at V and 0 bases at J, with 10 bases between the two ends. Germline V lookup: CDR1 SGDLS, CDR2 YYNGEE. This CDR3 spans 15 amino acids. For the CDR3, the DNA is TGTGCCAGCAGCGGAGGGGGACTAGCCAAAAACATTCAGTACTTC. This codes for CASSGGGLAKNIQYF.

The gene calls are TRBV29-1 and TRBJ1-4, with 7 bases aligning to TRBD1. V gave up 5 bases and J gave up 0 bases; unmatched junction bases: 6. There are 15 residues in the CDR3. Germline-derived CDR1 and CDR2 are SQVTM and ANQGSEA. This CDR3 is CSVLRTGATNEKLFF. The CDR3 nucleotides read TGCAGCGTTCTTCGGACAGGCGCAACTAATGAAAAACTGTTTTTT.

V is TRBV15 and J is TRBJ2-3, with 10 bases aligning to TRBD2. Germline V gene data show CDR1 as LNHNV and CDR2 as YYDKDF (reference sequence). V shed 5 bases and J 3 bases; nucleotides not matched to a gene: 5. The CDR3 spans 15 residues. CDR3 in amino acids: CATSGAGGTTDTQYF. The CDR3 nucleotides read TGTGCCACCAGCGGAGCGGGGGGGACAACAGATACGCAGTATTTT. The full variable domain, with the rest looked up from reference TRBV15 and TRBJ2-3, is DAMVIQNPRYQVTQFGKPVTLSCSQTLNHNVMYWYQQKSSQAPKLLFHYYDKDFNNEADTPDNFQSRRPNTSFCFLDIRSPGLGDTAMYLCATSGAGGTTDTQYFGPGTRLTVL.

The V call is TRBV4-2, the J call TRBJ2-2; 15 bases align to TRBD2. Germline loops: CDR1 LGHNA, CDR2 YNFKEQ. CDR3 length equals 19 residues. V was pared by 0 bases and J by 1 base, with 3 bases of the junction left unmatched. The DNA for the CDR3 is TGTGCCAGCAGCCAAGACCCGGGACTAGCGGGGGGGAACACCGGGGAGCTGTTTTTT. Protein sequence: CASSQDPGLAGGNTGELFF.

Many counts were recorded for this clonotype. The rearrangement uses TRBV20-1 and TRBJ1-2, with unresolved D. V was cut by 3 bases and J by 5 bases, with 7 bases left in between. The CDR3 extends over 11 amino acids. Per the germline V gene, CDR1 is DFQATT and CDR2 is SNEGSKA (reference sequence). CDR3 sequence reads: CSASVIYGYTF. CDR3 in DNA: TGCAGTGCTAGCGTAATATATGGCTACACCTTC.

Only a few counts were recorded for this clonotype. The rearrangement uses TRBV12-3 or TRBV12-4 and TRBJ2-1; no reliable D call. CDR3 length equals 13 residues. The V end was cut by 6 bases, the J end by 0 bases, with 6 bases between. The CDR3 sequence: CASRASSYNEQFF. The CDR3 region has the DNA TGTGCCAGCAGGGCAAGCTCCTACAATGAGCAGTTCTTC.

The gene calls are TRBV20-1 and TRBJ2-7; 8 bases are a match to TRBD2. V lost 4 bases to trimming and J lost 5 bases; unmatched junction nucleotides: 7. This CDR3 comprises 13 residues. Germline CDR1 DFQATT, CDR2 SNEGSKA (reference sequence). The CDR3 DNA reads TGCAGTGCTAAAACCGGGACTAGAGACGAGCAGTACGTC. Translated: CSAKTGTRDEQYV.

This clonotype came up many times. The rearrangement links TRBV5-1 to TRBJ1-6; 7 positions match TRBD1. V trimming: 2 bases; J trimming: 7 bases; junction bases outside the gene matches: 15. CDR3 length: 18 amino acids. Germline V gives CDR1 SGHRS, CDR2 YFSETQ. The CDR3 DNA sequence: TGCGCCAGCAGCTTTACCGGTGGAGGGGGCGCGGGGAATTCACCCCTCCACTTT. Encoded protein: CASSFTGGGGAGNSPLHF.

This clonotype was detected a few times. The rearrangement links TRBV5-4 to TRBJ2-1; 8 bases align to TRBD2. CDR3 length: 16 amino acids. Germline-derived CDR1 and CDR2 are SGHNT and YYREEE (reference sequence). The V and J ends lost 0 bases and 8 bases, in that order; junction bases with no gene match: 10. The CDR3 nucleotides read TGTGCCAGCAGCTTGGGAGTAGCGGGGTTCGCGGATGAGCAGTTCTTC. Its protein is CASSLGVAGFADEQFF.

The chain carries TRBV6-2 or TRBV6-3 and TRBJ2-7, with 7 bases that match TRBD1. From germline, CDR1 is MNHEY and CDR2 SVGEGT. The CDR3 has 14 residues. V was clipped by 2 bases and J by 1 base; unmatched bases: 2. The CDR3 sequence: CASSYGDSSYEQYF. DNA of the CDR3: TGTGCCAGCAGTTACGGGGACAGTTCCTACGAGCAGTACTTC.